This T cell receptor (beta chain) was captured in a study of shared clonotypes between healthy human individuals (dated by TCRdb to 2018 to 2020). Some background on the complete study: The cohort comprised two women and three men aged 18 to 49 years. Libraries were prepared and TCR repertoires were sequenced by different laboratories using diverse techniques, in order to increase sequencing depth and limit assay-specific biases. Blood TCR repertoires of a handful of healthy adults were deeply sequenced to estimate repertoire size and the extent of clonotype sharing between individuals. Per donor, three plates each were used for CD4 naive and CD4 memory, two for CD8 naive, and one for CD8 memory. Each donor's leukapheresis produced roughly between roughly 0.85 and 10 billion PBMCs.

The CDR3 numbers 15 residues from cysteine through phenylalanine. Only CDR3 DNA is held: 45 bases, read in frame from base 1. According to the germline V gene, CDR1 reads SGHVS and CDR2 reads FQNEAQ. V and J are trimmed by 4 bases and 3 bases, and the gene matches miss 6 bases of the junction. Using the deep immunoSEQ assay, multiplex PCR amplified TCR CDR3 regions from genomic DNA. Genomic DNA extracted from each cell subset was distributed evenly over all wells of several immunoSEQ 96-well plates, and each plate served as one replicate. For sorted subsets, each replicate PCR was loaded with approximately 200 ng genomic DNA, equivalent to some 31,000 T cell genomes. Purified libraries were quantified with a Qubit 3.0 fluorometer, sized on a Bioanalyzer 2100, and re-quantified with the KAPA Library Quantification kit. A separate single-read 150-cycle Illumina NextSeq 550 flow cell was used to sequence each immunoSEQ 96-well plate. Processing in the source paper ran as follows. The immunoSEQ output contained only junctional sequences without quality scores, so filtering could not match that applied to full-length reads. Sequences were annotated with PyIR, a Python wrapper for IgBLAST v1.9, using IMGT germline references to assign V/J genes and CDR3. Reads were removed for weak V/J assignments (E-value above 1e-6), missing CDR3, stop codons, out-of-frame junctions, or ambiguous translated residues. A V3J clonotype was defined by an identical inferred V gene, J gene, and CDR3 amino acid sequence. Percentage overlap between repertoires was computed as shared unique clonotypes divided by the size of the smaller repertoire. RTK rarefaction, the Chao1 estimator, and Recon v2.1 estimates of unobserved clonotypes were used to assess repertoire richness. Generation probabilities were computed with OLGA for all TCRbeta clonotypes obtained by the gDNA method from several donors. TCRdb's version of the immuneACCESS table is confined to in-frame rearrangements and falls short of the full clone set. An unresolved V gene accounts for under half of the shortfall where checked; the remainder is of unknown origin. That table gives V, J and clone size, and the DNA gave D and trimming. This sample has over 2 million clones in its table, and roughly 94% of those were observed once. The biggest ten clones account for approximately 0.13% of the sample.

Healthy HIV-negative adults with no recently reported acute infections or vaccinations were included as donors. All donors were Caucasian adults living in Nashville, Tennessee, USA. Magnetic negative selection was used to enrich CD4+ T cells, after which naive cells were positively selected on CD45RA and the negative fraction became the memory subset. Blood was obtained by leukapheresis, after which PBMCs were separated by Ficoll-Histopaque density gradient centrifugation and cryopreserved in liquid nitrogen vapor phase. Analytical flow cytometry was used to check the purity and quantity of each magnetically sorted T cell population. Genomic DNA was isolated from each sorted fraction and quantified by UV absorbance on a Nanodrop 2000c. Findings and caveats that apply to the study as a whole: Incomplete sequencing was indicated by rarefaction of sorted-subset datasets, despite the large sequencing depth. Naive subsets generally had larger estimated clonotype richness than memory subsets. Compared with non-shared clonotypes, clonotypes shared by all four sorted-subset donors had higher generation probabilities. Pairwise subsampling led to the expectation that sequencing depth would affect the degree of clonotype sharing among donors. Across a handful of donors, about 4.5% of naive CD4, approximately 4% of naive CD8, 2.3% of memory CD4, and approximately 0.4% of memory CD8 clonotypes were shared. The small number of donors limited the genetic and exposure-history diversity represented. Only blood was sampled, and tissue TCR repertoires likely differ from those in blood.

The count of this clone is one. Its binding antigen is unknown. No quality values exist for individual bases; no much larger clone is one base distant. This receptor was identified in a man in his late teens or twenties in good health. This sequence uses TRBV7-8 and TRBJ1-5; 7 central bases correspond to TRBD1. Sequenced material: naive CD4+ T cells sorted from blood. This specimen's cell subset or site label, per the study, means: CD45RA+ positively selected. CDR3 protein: CASSYTGVFNQPQHF. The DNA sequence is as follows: TGTGCCAGCAGCTACACAGGGGTCTTCAATCAGCCCCAGCATTTT.